This T cell receptor (beta chain) was identified during a study of shared clonotypes between healthy human individuals. This clone was counted once. The CDR3 spans 16 residues. Looked up from germline, CDR1 is SGHRS and CDR2 is YFSETQ. V lost 4 bases to trimming and J lost 2 bases, with 19 bases between them. CD45RO-negative cells were positively selected for CCR7, leaving out terminally differentiated effector memory CD45RA+ cells. Clones were read by immunoSEQ multiplex PCR, and TCRdb kept only the in-frame ones, dropping some. The sample has about 550,000 clones, roughly 95% seen once. The rearrangement joins TRBV5-1 to TRBJ2-7; unclear D gene. This sequence was found in a woman younger than 45 in good health. The sample taken for sequencing was naive CD8+ T cells sorted from blood. The CDR3 spells CASSPARRLSPYEQYF. The DNA for the CDR3 is TGCGCCAGCAGCCCGGCGAGGCGGCTTTCACCCTACGAGCAGTACTTC.